This T cell receptor beta chain was identified during a study of T-cell reconstitution after alpha-beta-depleted transplantation in children. Germline values: CDR1 MNHNS, CDR2 SASEGT. V was shortened by 6 bases and J by 4 bases, with 11 bases between the two germline ends. This CDR3 is 13 amino acids long. For this clonotype: Its specificity is unknown.

Overall study findings and caveats: Surviving recipient T cells and thymic progenitors accounted for the high day-60 TCRbeta diversity observed in some patients. T-cell counts and diversity at one year following transplant were attributed mainly to newly produced T cells.

For TCRbeta, the library was prepared with unique molecular identifiers. From the PCR reads, TCRdb called clonotypes with MiXCR, one entry per CDR3 protein. This sample carries 800,000 to 1,000,000 distinct CDR3 sequences, about 29% of them seen once, and the ten largest clones take 25% to 35%. The sample in question was PBMCs, mostly from graft donor cells, obtained 360 days after TCRalphabeta/CD19-depleted stem cell transplant. This TCR came from a boy under two years old who had a stem cell transplant for SCID, so the T cells may come from the graft donor. The chain employs TRBV6-1 and TRBJ2-3; the D is unclear. This chain's CDR3 is CASSRPSSDTQYF. The CDR3 DNA reads as TGTGCCAGCAGCCGACCTTCCTCAGATACGCAGTATTTT.